Presented here are 22 T cell receptor beta chains from one specimen sequenced in a study of T cell responses to AZD1222 COVID-19 vaccine. Clones were read by immunoSEQ multiplex PCR, and TCRdb kept only the in-frame ones, dropping some. The specimen's table records about 140,000 clones. The sample comprised peripheral blood. The receptors originated from an adult in good health.

The chain combines TRBV4-1 with TRBJ2-1; 8 positions agree with TRBD1. The CDR3 is 15 amino acids. Trimming at V came to 5 bases and at J to 4 bases, leaving 7 bases not matched to a gene. Germline CDR1 reads MGHRA; CDR2 reads YSYEKL. CDR3 residues: CASSMETGVYNEQFF. CDR3 in DNA: TGCGCCAGCAGCATGGAGACAGGGGTTTACAATGAGCAGTTCTTC.

The chain combines TRBV4-3 with TRBJ1-6; perhaps TRBD1 as D (5 bases). The CDR3 totals 16 residues. Germline CDR1 reads LGHNA; CDR2 reads YSLEER. Trimming cost V 0 bases and J 10 bases, with 16 bases left between them. CDR3 nucleotides: TGCGCCAGCAGCCAAGACCCAGCAGGGAGGCAATCACCCCTCCACTTT. Amino acid sequence: CASSQDPAGRQSPLHF.

CDR3 in amino acids: CASSSPYRGQETQYF. The CDR3 DNA is TGTGCCAGCAGTTCCCCCTACAGGGGCCAAGAGACCCAGTACTTC. The chain links TRBV27 to TRBJ2-5, with 7 bases that match TRBD1. CDR1 and CDR2 (germline): MNHEY, SMNVEV (reference sequence). Losses at the gene ends were 4 bases for V and 1 base for J; bases not matched to a gene: 6. This CDR3 has 15 residues.

V gene TRBV6-1 combines with J gene TRBJ1-2, with D unresolved. The germline V gene has CDR1 MNHNS and CDR2 SASEGT. The CDR3 runs 15 residues. V lost 3 bases and J lost 2, with 13 bases in between. This CDR3 reads CASSEVQTANYGYTF. For the CDR3, the DNA is TGTGCCAGCAGTGAGGTTCAAACAGCGAACTATGGCTACACCTTC.

The chain is built from TRBV5-6 and TRBJ2-5; no clear D gene. This CDR3 comprises 15 residues. Germline loops: CDR1 SGHDT, CDR2 YYEEEE. Between the trimmed V and J ends, which lost 2 bases and 5 bases, there was a span of 16 bases. The CDR3 nucleotides are TGTGCCAGCAGCTTCGACCGCTACTTCGGGGAGACCCAGTACTTC. Protein sequence: CASSFDRYFGETQYF.

V gene TRBV7-2 combines with J gene TRBJ1-1; D possibly corresponds to TRBD1 (5 bases). From germline, CDR1 is SGHTA and CDR2 FQGNSA. Trimming cost V 2 bases and J 6 bases, with 25 bases left between them. There are 18 residues in the CDR3. The CDR3 DNA sequence: TGTGCCAGCAGCTTATGGGGCGGAGTTTCTATAATTGGCTCTGAAGCTTTCTTT. Protein sequence: CASSLWGGVSIIGSEAFF.

The chain recombines TRBV28 with TRBJ1-3; maybe TRBD1 (5 bases). Per the germline V gene, CDR1 is MDHEN and CDR2 is SYDVKM. V lost 6 bases and J 4 bases, leaving 13 bases between the germline ends. This CDR3 region has 14 residues. CDR3 protein: CASRSGGPGNTIYF. For the CDR3, the DNA is TGTGCCAGCAGATCTGGGGGTCCCGGAAACACCATATATTTT.

The chain has TRBV19 and TRBJ1-5; D perhaps matches TRBD1 (5 bases). The CDR3 contains 12 residues. CDR1 and CDR2 (germline): LNHDA, SQIVND (reference sequence). The V and J ends lost 11 bases and 7 bases respectively, with 15 bases between them. This CDR3 reads CASKLGAQPQHF. Written as DNA, the CDR3 is TGTGCCTCCAAGCTAGGGGCCCAGCCCCAGCATTTT.

As concerns this clone: Germline is not matched at one junction end, which may reflect a read error. The chain links TRBV6-2 or TRBV6-3 to TRBJ1-2, with a possible D match to TRBD1 (6 bases). This CDR3 comprises 15 residues. Germline CDR1 is MNHEY and CDR2 is SVGEGT. For the CDR3, the DNA is TGTGCCAGCAGCTACTACAGGGTAGCTAACTATGGCTACACCTTC. This codes for CASSYYRVANYGYTF.

The chain uses TRBV5-4 and TRBJ2-3; 11 nucleotides line up with TRBD2. The CDR3 loop spans 15 amino acids. CDR1 is SGHNT and CDR2 is YYREEE in the germline V gene (reference sequence). After removal of 5 bases from V and 3 bases from J, the junction contained 5 bases not matched to a gene. The CDR3 nucleotides read TGTGCCAGCAGAAGACTAGCGGGGCGAACAGATACGCAGTATTTT. This translates into CASRRLAGRTDTQYF.

The V and J genes are TRBV2 and TRBJ1-5; D ambiguous. There are 14 residues in the CDR3. V was trimmed by 6 bases and J by 0 bases, leaving 9 bases between them. CDR1 SNHLY and CDR2 FYNNEI come from the germline V gene. The CDR3 DNA is TGTGCCAGCAGCCCGGACGGTAGCAATCAGCCCCAGCATTTT. The encoded protein is CASSPDGSNQPQHF.

The J gene is TRBJ2-5, the V gene TRBV27; D not certain. In germline, CDR1 is MNHEY, CDR2 SMNVEV (reference sequence). CDR3 length: 12 residues. Trimming removed 4 bases at V and 0 bases at J, with 3 bases between. The CDR3 DNA is TGTGCCAGCAGTTCGTACCAAGAGACCCAGTACTTC. Protein sequence: CASSSYQETQYF.

The chain recombines TRBV7-9 with TRBJ1-2; TRBD1 agrees at 7 bases. This CDR3 spans 16 amino acids. V shed 5 bases, J shed 3 bases, and the junction held 12 bases outside the gene matches. Looked up from germline, CDR1 is SEHNR and CDR2 is FQNEAQ (reference sequence). CDR3 DNA sequence: TGTGCCAGCAGCGTCACCGGGACAGTACCCGACTATGGCTACACCTTC. Protein: CASSVTGTVPDYGYTF.

CDR3 sequence: CASTPRGQAGQPQHF. Here the CDR3 DNA reads TGTGCCAGCACCCCGAGGGGACAGGCGGGTCAGCCCCAGCATTTT. This chain connects TRBV6-2 or TRBV6-3 to TRBJ1-5; 8 bases are shared with TRBD1. The V gene end was trimmed by 7 bases and the J gene end by 6 bases; junction bases not matched to a gene: 11. The CDR3 runs 15 residues. Germline V gene data show CDR1 as MNHEY and CDR2 as SVGEGT.

The V and J genes are TRBV7-2 and TRBJ1-6; TRBD1 agrees at 11 bases. Germline lookup yields CDR1 SGHTA and CDR2 FQGNSA. CDR3 length equals 16 residues. J lost 10 bases, V lost 1 base, and 6 bases had no gene match. As DNA, the CDR3 is TGTGCCAGCAGCTTAGATTGGGACAGGGGGAAGTCACCCCTCCACTTT. Protein: CASSLDWDRGKSPLHF.

This sequence joins TRBV11-2 and TRBJ2-5; D gene ambiguous. Between the trimmed V and J ends, which lost 5 bases and 3 bases, there was a span of 13 bases. Germline assignment: CDR1 SGHAT and CDR2 FQNNGV. The CDR3 spans 14 residues. CDR3 amino acids: CASSLTVRKETQYF. The DNA for the CDR3 is TGTGCCAGCAGCCTCACAGTACGCAAAGAGACCCAGTACTTC.

The chain couples TRBV5-1 to TRBJ1-1; the D gene is possibly TRBD1 (6 bases). The CDR3 is made up of 14 amino acids. Germline V gives CDR1 SGHRS, CDR2 YFSETQ. Deletions cut 4 bases from V and 6 bases from J, with 16 bases between. The CDR3 loop is CASSLTTGQAEAFF. CDR3 bases: TGCGCCAGCAGCCTTACCACAGGGCAGGCTGAAGCTTTCTTT.

This sequence joins TRBV11-2 and TRBJ1-5; a weak D match, TRBD1 (5 bases). The length of the CDR3 is 14 residues. Trimming cost V 0 bases and J 5 bases, with 8 bases left between them. The germline CDR1 and CDR2 sequences are SGHAT and FQNNGV. DNA for the CDR3: TGTGCCAGCAGCTTAGACAGGGTGGATCAGCCCCAGCATTTT. Its protein is CASSLDRVDQPQHF.

The V call is TRBV7-2, the J call TRBJ2-7, with D possibly called TRBD1 or TRBD2 (7 bases each). The CDR3 has 13 amino acids. V lost 8 bases and J lost 4, with 15 bases in between. Germline V gene data show CDR1 as SGHTA and CDR2 as FQGNSA. This CDR3 reads CASSRGGGYEQYF. The CDR3 nucleotides read TGTGCCAGCTCCAGGGGGGGAGGGTACGAGCAGTACTTC.

The CDR3 nucleotides are TGTGCCAGCAGCCAAGCGGGAGGACAGCCCTGTAATCAGCCCCAGCATTTT. Protein product: CASSQAGGQPCNQPQHF. The chain recombines TRBV3-1 (or the pseudogene TRBV3-2) with TRBJ1-5; D is perhaps TRBD1 (6 bases). This CDR3 has 17 residues. In germline, CDR1 is LGHDT, CDR2 YNNKEL (reference sequence). V lost 1 base and J 4 bases, leaving 17 bases between the germline ends.

V usage is TRBV3-1 (or the pseudogene TRBV3-2) and J usage is TRBJ2-3; 7 nucleotides line up with TRBD2. The V segment lost 3 bases and the J segment 2 bases; nucleotides outside the gene matches: 8. Per germline, CDR1 LGHDT and CDR2 YNNKEL (reference sequence). CDR3 length: 16 amino acids. In DNA form, the CDR3 reads TGTGCCAGCAGCCAGGTGCGGGGGACTCTCACAGATACGCAGTATTTT. Its translation: CASSQVRGTLTDTQYF.

This chain connects TRBV6-5 to TRBJ2-1; D possibly matches TRBD1 or TRBD2 (5 bases each). CDR1 and CDR2 (germline): MNHEY, SVGAGI. Between the trimmed V and J ends, which lost 8 bases and 7 bases, there was a span of 9 bases. This CDR3 spans 11 amino acids. The CDR3: CASGTSNEQFF. CDR3 bases: TGTGCCAGCGGGACCAGTAATGAGCAGTTCTTC.